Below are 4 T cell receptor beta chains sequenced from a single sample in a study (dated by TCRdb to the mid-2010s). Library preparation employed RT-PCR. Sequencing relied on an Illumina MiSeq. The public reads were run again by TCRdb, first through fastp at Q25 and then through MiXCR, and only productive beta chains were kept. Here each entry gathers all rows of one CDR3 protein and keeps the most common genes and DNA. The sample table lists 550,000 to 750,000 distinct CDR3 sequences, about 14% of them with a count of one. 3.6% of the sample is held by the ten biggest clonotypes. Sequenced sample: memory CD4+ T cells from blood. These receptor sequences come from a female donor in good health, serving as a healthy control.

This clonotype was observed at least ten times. The DNA for the CDR3 is TGTGCCAGCAGTCGACAGGGCCTAATGAACAATCAGCCCCAGCATTTT. This encodes CASSRQGLMNNQPQHF. This chain connects TRBV6-5 to TRBJ1-5; 7 bases align to TRBD1. Germline V gene data show CDR1 as MNHEY and CDR2 as SVGAGI. J was trimmed by 3 bases and V by 5 bases; bases with no gene match: 10. The CDR3 sequence is 16 residues long.

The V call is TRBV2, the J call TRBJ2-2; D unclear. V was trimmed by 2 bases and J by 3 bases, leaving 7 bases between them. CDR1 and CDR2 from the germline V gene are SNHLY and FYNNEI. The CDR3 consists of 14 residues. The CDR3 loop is CASSESEDTGELFF. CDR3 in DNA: TGTGCCAGCAGTGAAAGCGAGGACACCGGGGAGCTGTTTTTT.

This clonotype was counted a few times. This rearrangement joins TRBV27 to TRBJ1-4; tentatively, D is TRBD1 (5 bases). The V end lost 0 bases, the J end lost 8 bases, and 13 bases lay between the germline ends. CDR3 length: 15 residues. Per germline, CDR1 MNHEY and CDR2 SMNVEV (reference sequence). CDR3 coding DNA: TGTGCCAGCAGTTTATCTGGGGGTGTATGGGAAAAACTGTTTTTT. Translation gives CASSLSGGVWEKLFF.

CDR3 sequence: CASSQDWGVSMNTEAFF. The DNA for the CDR3 is TGTGCCAGCAGCCAAGATTGGGGGGTGAGCATGAACACTGAAGCTTTCTTT. This chain uses TRBV4-2 with TRBJ1-1, with D perhaps TRBD1 (5 bases). The germline V gene has CDR1 LGHNA and CDR2 YNFKEQ. The V and J ends lost 0 bases and 0 bases respectively, with 14 bases between them. The CDR3 has 17 amino acids.